This T cell receptor (beta chain) was sequenced during a study of regulatory and conventional T cells in RAG deficiency. The V gene's germline CDR1 is MNHEY and CDR2 SVGAGI. The CDR3 sequence is 14 residues long. Trimming took 6 bases from V and 2 from J, leaving 11 bases between them. The assay was immunoSEQ multiplex PCR, and TCRdb's table has in-frame clones only and misses some. The sample consists of about 32,000 clones, 75% to 90% of them appearing once. The same sample was also studied in work on regulatory T cells. That investigation notes: Amplification used 52 TRBV primers and 13 TRBJ primers.

The chain is built from TRBV6-5 and TRBJ1-5; no reliable D call. Specimen: CD8+ T cells sorted from blood. This TCR was recovered from a human donor in good health. The CDR3 region is CASRAGSGNQPQHF. As DNA, the CDR3 is TGTGCCAGCAGAGCCGGGAGTGGCAATCAGCCCCAGCATTTT.